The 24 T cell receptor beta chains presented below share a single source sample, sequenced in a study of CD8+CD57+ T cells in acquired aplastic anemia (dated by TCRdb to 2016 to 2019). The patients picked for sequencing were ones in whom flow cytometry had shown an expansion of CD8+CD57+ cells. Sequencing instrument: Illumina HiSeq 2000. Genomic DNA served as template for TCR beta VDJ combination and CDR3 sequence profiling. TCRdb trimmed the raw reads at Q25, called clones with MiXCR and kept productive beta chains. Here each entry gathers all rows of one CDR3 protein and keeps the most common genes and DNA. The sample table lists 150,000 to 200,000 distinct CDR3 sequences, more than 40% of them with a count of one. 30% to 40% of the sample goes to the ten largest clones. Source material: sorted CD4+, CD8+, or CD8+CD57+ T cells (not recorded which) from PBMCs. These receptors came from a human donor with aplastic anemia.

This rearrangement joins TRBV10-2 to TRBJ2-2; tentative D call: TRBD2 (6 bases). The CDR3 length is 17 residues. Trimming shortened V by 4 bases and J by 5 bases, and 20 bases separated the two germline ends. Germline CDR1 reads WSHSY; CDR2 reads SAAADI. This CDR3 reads CASSAGPIAEITGELFF. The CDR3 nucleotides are TGCGCCAGCAGTGCTGGCCCAATAGCGGAGATAACCGGGGAGCTGTTTTTT.

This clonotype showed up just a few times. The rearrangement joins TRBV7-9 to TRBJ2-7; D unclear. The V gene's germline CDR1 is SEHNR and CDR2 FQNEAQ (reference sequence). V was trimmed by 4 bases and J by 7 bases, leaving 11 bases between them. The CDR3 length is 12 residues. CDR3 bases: TGTGCCAGCAGCTCCGCCCCGGCTGAGCAGTACTTC. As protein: CASSSAPAEQYF.

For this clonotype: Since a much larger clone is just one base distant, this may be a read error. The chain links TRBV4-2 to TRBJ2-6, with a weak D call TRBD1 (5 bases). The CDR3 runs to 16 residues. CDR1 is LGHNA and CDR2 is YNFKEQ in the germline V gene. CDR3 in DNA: TGTTCCAGCAGCCAAGATCAGGGCTCTGGGGCCAACGTCCTGACTTTC. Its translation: CSSSQDQGSGANVLTF.

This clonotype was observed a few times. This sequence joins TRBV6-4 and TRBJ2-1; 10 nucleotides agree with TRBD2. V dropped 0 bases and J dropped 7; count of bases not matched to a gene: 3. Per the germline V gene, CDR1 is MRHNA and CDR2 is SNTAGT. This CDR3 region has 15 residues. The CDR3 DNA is TGTGCCAGCAGTGACTCGCCAGCGGGGGGGAATGAGCAGTTCTTC. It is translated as CASSDSPAGGNEQFF.

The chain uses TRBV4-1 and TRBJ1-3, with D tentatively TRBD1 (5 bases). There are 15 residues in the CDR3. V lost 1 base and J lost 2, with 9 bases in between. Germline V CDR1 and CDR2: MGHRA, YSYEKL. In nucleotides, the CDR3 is TGCGCCAGCAGCCAAGGTTTCAGGGCTGGAAACACCATATATTTT. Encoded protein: CASSQGFRAGNTIYF.

The CDR3: CASSAQGDAFF. For the CDR3, the DNA is TGTGCCAGCAGCGCACAGGGGGACGCTTTCTTT. This chain uses TRBV7-9 with TRBJ1-1; 8 positions match TRBD1. V lost 5 bases to trimming and J lost 11 bases; unmatched junction nucleotides: 4. CDR1 is SEHNR, CDR2 FQNEAQ, per germline (reference sequence). This CDR3 spans 11 amino acids.

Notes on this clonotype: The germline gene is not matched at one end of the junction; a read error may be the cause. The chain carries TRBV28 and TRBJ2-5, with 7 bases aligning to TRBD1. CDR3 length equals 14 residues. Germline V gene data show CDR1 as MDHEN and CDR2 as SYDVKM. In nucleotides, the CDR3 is TGTGCCAGCAGTCTTCCCGCAGGACAGGAGACCCAGCACTTC. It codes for CASSLPAGQETQHF.

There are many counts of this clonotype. CDR3 nucleotide sequence: TGTGCCAGCAGTGAATACCCACACGGAAACACCATATATTTT. It encodes CASSEYPHGNTIYF. The gene calls are TRBV2 and TRBJ1-3, with no clear D. The CDR3 contains 14 residues. CDR1 SNHLY and CDR2 FYNNEI come from the germline V gene. V was pared by 2 bases and J by 4 bases, with 9 bases between.

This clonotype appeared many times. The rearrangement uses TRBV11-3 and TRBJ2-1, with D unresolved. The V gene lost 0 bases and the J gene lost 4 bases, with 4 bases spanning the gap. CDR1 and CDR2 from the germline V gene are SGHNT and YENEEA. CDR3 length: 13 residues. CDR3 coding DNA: TGTGCCAGCAGCTTAGATGTATACAATGAGCAGTTCTTC. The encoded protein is CASSLDVYNEQFF.

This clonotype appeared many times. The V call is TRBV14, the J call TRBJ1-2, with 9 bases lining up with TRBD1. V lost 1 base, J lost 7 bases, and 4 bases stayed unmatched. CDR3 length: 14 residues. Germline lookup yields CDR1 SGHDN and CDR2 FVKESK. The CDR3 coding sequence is TGTGCCAGCAGCCAAGCGGGACAGGGACCTGGCTACACCTTC. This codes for CASSQAGQGPGYTF.

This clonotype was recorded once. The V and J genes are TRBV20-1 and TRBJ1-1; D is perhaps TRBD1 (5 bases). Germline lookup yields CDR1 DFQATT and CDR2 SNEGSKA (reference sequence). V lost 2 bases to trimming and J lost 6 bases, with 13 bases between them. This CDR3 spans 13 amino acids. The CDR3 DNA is TGCAGTGCTAGAAGGTCAGGGTTCCCTGAAGCTTTCTTT. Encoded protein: CSARRSGFPEAFF.

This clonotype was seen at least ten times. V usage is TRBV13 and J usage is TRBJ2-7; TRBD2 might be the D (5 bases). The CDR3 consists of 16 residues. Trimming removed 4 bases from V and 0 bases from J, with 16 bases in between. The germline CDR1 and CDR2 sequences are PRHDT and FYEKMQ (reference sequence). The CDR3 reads CASSSARGQSSYEQYF. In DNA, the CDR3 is TGTGCCAGCAGCTCGGCTCGGGGTCAAAGCTCCTACGAGCAGTACTTC.

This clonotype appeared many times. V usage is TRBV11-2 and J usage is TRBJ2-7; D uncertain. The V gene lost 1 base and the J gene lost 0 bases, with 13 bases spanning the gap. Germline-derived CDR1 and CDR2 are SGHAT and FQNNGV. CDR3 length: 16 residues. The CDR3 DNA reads TGTGCCAGCAGCTTAGTGATGGTCCTTGGCTCCTACGAGCAGTACTTC. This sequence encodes CASSLVMVLGSYEQYF.

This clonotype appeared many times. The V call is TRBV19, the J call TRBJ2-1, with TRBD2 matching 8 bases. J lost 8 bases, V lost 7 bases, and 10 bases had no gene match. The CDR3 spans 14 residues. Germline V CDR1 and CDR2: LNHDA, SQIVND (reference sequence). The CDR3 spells CASTDPGGADEQFF. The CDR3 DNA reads TGTGCCAGTACCGACCCGGGGGGGGCGGATGAGCAGTTCTTC. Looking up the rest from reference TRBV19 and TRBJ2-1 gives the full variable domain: DGGITQSPKYLFRKEGQNVTLSCEQNLNHDAMYWYRQDPGQGLRLIYYSQIVNDFQKGDIAEGYSVSREKKESFPLTVTSAQKNPTAFYLCASTDPGGADEQFFGPGTRLTVL.

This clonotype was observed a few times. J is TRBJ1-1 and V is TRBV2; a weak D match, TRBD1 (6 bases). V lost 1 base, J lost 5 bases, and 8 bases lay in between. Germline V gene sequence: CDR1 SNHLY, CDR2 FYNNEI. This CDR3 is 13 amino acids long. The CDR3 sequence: CASSEGGGTEAFF. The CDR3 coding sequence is TGTGCCAGCAGTGAAGGAGGGGGGACTGAAGCTTTCTTT.

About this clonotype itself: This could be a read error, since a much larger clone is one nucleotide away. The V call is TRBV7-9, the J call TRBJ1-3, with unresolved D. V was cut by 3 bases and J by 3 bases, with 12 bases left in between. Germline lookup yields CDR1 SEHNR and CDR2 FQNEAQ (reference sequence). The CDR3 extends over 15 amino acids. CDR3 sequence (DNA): TGTGCCAGCAGCTTGACGGAACGGGGTGGAAACACCATATATTTT. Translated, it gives CASSLTERGGNTIYF. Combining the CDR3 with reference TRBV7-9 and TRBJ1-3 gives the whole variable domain DTGVSQNPRHKITKRGQNVTFRCDPISEHNRLYWYRQTLGQGPEFLTYFQNEAQLEKSRLLSDRFSAERPKGSFSTLEIQRTEQGDSAMYLCASSLTERGGNTIYFGEGSWLTVV.

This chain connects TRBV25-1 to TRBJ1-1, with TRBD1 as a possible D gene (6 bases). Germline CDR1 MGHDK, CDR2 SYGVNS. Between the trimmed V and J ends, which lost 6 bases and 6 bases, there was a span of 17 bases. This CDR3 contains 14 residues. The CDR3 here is CASSLHNQGSEAFF. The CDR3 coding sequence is TGTGCCAGCAGCCTTCACAACCAGGGGTCTGAAGCTTTCTTT.

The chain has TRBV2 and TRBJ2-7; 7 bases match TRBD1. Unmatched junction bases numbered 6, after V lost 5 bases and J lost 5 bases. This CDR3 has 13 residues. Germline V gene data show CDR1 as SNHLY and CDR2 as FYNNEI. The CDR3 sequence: CASSQTGMHEQYF. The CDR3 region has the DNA TGTGCCAGCAGTCAGACAGGGATGCACGAGCAGTACTTC.

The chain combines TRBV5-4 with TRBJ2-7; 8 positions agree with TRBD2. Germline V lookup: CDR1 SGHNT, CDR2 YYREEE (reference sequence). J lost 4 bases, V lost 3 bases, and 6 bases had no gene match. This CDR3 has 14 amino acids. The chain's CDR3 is CASSSIGGAYEQYF. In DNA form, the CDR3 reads TGTGCCAGCAGCTCAATCGGGGGGGCTTACGAGCAGTACTTC. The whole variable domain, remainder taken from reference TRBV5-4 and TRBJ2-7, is ETGVTQSPTHLIKTRGQQVTLRCSSQSGHNTVSWYQQALGQGPQFIFQYYREEENGRGNFPPRFSGLQFPNYSSELNVNALELDDSALYLCASSSIGGAYEQYFGPGTRLTVT.

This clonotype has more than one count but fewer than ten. CDR3 sequence: CASSQMGHEKLFF. CDR3 nucleotides: TGTGCCAGCAGCCAAATGGGACATGAAAAACTGTTTTTT. The chain joins TRBV14 to TRBJ1-4, with D possibly TRBD1 on 5 matching bases. The V end lost 2 bases, the J end lost 6 bases, and 7 bases lay between the germline ends. This CDR3 contains 13 residues. The germline gives CDR1 SGHDN, CDR2 FVKESK.

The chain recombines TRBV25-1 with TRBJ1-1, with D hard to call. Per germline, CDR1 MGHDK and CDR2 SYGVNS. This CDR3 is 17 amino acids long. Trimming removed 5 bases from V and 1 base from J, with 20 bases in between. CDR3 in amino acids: CASSPFGNLIQNTEAFF. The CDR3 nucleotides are TGTGCCAGCAGTCCGTTCGGAAACCTAATCCAGAACACTGAAGCTTTCTTT. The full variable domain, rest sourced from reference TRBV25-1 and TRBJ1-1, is EADIYQTPRYLVIGTGKKITLECSQTMGHDKMYWYQQDPGMELHLIHYSYGVNSTEKGDLSSESTVSRIRTEHFPLTLESARPSHTSQYLCASSPFGNLIQNTEAFFGQGTRLTVV.

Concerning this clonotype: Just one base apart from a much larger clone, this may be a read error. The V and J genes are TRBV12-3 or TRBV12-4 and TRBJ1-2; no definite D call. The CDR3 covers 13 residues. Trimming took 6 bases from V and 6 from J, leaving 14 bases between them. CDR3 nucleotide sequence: TGTGCCAGCAGATCCAAAAGCGGCCATGGCTACACCTTC. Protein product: CASRSKSGHGYTF.

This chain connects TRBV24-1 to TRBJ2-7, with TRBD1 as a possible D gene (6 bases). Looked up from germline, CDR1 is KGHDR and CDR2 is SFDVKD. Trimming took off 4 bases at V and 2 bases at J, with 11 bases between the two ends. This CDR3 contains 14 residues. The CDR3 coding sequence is TGTGCCACCAGTGAGGCGAGGGGGACCTACGAGCAGTACTTC. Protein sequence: CATSEARGTYEQYF.

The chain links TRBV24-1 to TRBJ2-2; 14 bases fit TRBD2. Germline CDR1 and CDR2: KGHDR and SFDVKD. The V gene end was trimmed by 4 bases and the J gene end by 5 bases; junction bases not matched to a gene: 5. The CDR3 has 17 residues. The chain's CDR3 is CATSDLGTSGGTGELFF. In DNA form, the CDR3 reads TGTGCCACCAGTGACCTGGGGACTAGCGGGGGTACCGGGGAGCTGTTTTTT.